The 12 T cell receptor beta chains below come from one sample, sequenced in a study of cytomegalovirus exposure and HLA in healthy donors. The PCR made use of 60 Vbeta and 13 Jbeta primers. Assay used: immunoSEQ multiplex PCR; TCRdb lists only in-frame clones, some missing. The profile shows 150,000 to 200,000 clones, 60% to 80% of them singletons. Sequenced sample: PBMCs. The receptor source for this set is a man aged 35 to 55 in good health and CMV-seronegative.

The chain joins TRBV19 to TRBJ2-1, with D tentatively TRBD2 (5 bases). CDR1 and CDR2 from the germline V gene are LNHDA and SQIVND (reference sequence). The CDR3 is 15 residues long. Trimming shortened V by 5 bases and J by 8 bases, and 19 bases separated the two germline ends. CDR3 DNA sequence: TGTGCCAGTAGTTTCCGTCCTCCGGAGGCACATGAGCAGTTCTTC. Amino acids: CASSFRPPEAHEQFF.

This rearrangement joins TRBV5-1 to TRBJ2-1; a possible D gene is TRBD1 (6 bases). Looked up from germline, CDR1 is SGHRS and CDR2 is YFSETQ. V lost 5 bases to trimming and J lost 4 bases, with 16 bases between them. The CDR3 length is 15 residues. In DNA, the CDR3 is TGCGCCAGCAGGACGGTACAGGGATATTACAATGAGCAGTTCTTC. Amino acids: CASRTVQGYYNEQFF.

This sequence joins TRBV7-8 and TRBJ2-5, with TRBD2 matching over 11 bases. Germline V gene sequence: CDR1 SGHVS, CDR2 FQNEAQ. The junction had 7 bases not matched to a gene; V was cut back by 5 bases and J by 5 bases. CDR3 length: 15 residues. CDR3 region: CASSRGLAESETQYF. Here the CDR3 DNA reads TGTGCCAGCAGCAGGGGACTAGCGGAATCGGAGACCCAGTACTTC. The variable domain in full, completed from reference TRBV7-8 and TRBJ2-5, reads GAGVSQSPRYKVAKRGQDVALRCDPISGHVSLFWYQQALGQGPEFLTYFQNEAQLDKSGLPSDRFFAERPEGSVSTLKIQRTQQEDSAVYLCASSRGLAESETQYFGPGTRLLVL.

Here the CDR3 DNA reads TGTGCCAGCAGACCCTCGACAGGGGGTATCACTGAAGCTTTCTTT. The encoded protein is CASRPSTGGITEAFF. V and J are TRBV6-5 and TRBJ1-1; 9 bases align to TRBD1. J gave up 4 bases and V 6 bases, and 9 bases lay outside the gene matches. In germline, CDR1 is MNHEY, CDR2 SVGAGI. This CDR3 is built from 15 residues.

The sample holds a few counts of this clone. The chain employs TRBV27 and TRBJ2-7, with 10 bases fitting TRBD1. The trim removed 2 bases at V and 7 bases at J, leaving 5 bases unmatched. Germline assignment: CDR1 MNHEY and CDR2 SMNVEV (reference sequence). This CDR3 region has 14 residues. Written as DNA, the CDR3 is TGTGCCAGCAGTTTAGTGACAGGGGGCTTGGAGCAGTACTTC. Protein: CASSLVTGGLEQYF.

This chain links TRBV30 with TRBJ2-7; D might be TRBD2 (6 bases). Germline V gene lookup returns CDR1 GTSNPN and CDR2 SVGIG (reference sequence). CDR3 length: 13 amino acids. V gave up 5 bases and J gave up 0 bases, with 11 bases separating them. The CDR3 bases are TGTGCCTGGGGAGGGGCGAGCTCCTACGAGCAGTACTTC. Encoded protein: CAWGGASSYEQYF.

This chain uses TRBV29-1 with TRBJ2-5, with D maybe TRBD1 (6 bases). V was cut by 3 bases and J by 1 base, with 15 bases left in between. This CDR3 has 15 amino acids. CDR1 and CDR2 from the germline V gene are SQVTM and ANQGSEA. CDR3 sequence (DNA): TGCAGCGTTGAGGGGACACGGGCCGTCCAAGAGACCCAGTACTTC. Residues: CSVEGTRAVQETQYF.

This clone appeared once. The V call is TRBV7-9, the J call TRBJ1-5; 9 bases fit TRBD1. The CDR3 has 18 amino acids. CDR1 is SEHNR and CDR2 is FQNEAQ in the germline V gene (reference sequence). J lost 0 bases, V lost 5 bases, and 11 bases had no gene match. CDR3 region: CASSTGQGRSDSNQPQHF. Written as DNA, the CDR3 is TGTGCCAGCAGCACCGGACAGGGGCGCTCGGATAGCAATCAGCCCCAGCATTTT.

The chain couples TRBV7-8 to TRBJ2-7; the D is unclear. The CDR3 is made up of 14 amino acids. The germline V and J ends were trimmed by 1 base and 6 bases, with 13 bases remaining between them. Germline V gene data show CDR1 as SGHVS and CDR2 as FQNEAQ. The CDR3 sequence: CASSLGPALLEQYF. The CDR3 DNA is TGTGCCAGCAGCTTAGGACCAGCGCTTCTCGAGCAGTACTTC.

This chain uses TRBV5-8 with TRBJ2-1; TRBD2 might be the D (6 bases). This CDR3 region has 15 residues. Germline V lookup: CDR1 SGHTS, CDR2 YDEGEE. V was pared by 4 bases and J by 8 bases, with 19 bases between. Here the CDR3 reads CASSGGFGRTDEQFF. CDR3 coding DNA: TGTGCCAGCAGCGGGGGGTTTGGAAGGACCGATGAGCAGTTCTTC. The entire variable domain, with the rest obtained from reference TRBV5-8 and TRBJ2-1, is as follows: EAGVTQSPTHLIKTRGQQATLRCSPISGHTSVYWYQQALGLGLQFLLWYDEGEERNRGNFPPRFSGRQFPNYSSELNVNALELEDSALYLCASSGGFGRTDEQFFGPGTRLTVL.

The V and J genes are TRBV11-2 and TRBJ2-5; no definite D call. Germline CDR1 and CDR2: SGHAT and FQNNGV. V lost 3 bases, J lost 2 bases, and 13 bases lay in between. The CDR3 spans 15 residues. As DNA, the CDR3 is TGTGCCAGCAGCTTCAACGTGAGAGTGCAAGAGACCCAGTACTTC. This gives the protein CASSFNVRVQETQYF.

This clone was counted only a few times. The chain links TRBV6-1 to TRBJ2-1, with 7 nucleotides matching TRBD2. The germline CDR1 and CDR2 sequences are MNHNS and SASEGT. After removal of 5 bases from V and 6 bases from J, the junction contained 7 bases not matched to a gene. This CDR3 has 14 residues. CDR3 in amino acids: CASSLSGEGNEQFF. CDR3 coding DNA: TGTGCCAGCAGTCTGAGCGGGGAGGGCAATGAGCAGTTCTTC.